A single sample is the source of the 19 T cell receptor beta chains below, sequenced in a study of OX40 agonist ivuxolimab in advanced cancers. Clones were sequenced by immunoSEQ multiplex PCR, and TCRdb holds only the in-frame ones, with some missing. The sample carries some 18,000 clones, approximately 84% recorded once. The sequencing here drew on CD4+ or CD8+ T cells sorted from blood, taken in a trial of the OX40 agonist ivuxolimab. The receptor set was obtained from an adult with an advanced solid tumor such as melanoma, head and neck, liver or kidney cancer.

V and J are TRBV19 and TRBJ2-7; 7 positions match TRBD2. Germline V gene data show CDR1 as LNHDA and CDR2 as SQIVND (reference sequence). The CDR3 has 15 amino acids. The ends lost 6 bases at V and 5 bases at J; junction bases unmatched: 13. The CDR3 bases are TGTGCCAGTAGCCCGATGTGGGGGGGAGCCCACGAGCAGTACTTC. Residues: CASSPMWGGAHEQYF.

This clone is judged medium-sized. The chain recombines TRBV5-6 with TRBJ2-7, with a weak D call TRBD1 (6 bases). Trimming shortened V by 0 bases and J by 7 bases, and 14 bases separated the two germline ends. CDR1 SGHDT and CDR2 YYEEEE come from the germline V gene. The CDR3 totals 14 residues. CDR3 sequence: CASSLDMGAREQYF. DNA for the CDR3: TGTGCCAGCAGCTTGGATATGGGGGCACGGGAGCAGTACTTC.

This clone occurred once. This chain joins TRBV27 and TRBJ1-1, with D unresolved. Germline V gene lookup returns CDR1 MNHEY and CDR2 SMNVEV (reference sequence). Trimming took 1 base from V and 3 from J, leaving 6 bases between them. The CDR3 has 13 amino acids. The CDR3 spells CASSLYTDTEAFF. The DNA for the CDR3 is TGTGCCAGCAGTTTATATACTGACACTGAAGCTTTCTTT.

This clone has just a few counts. The rearrangement joins TRBV6-6 to TRBJ2-1; TRBD1 aligns across 10 bases. V was pared by 6 bases and J by 9 bases, with 5 bases of the junction left unmatched. The CDR3 spans 13 residues. Germline CDR1 reads MNHNY; CDR2 reads SVGAGI (reference sequence). As DNA, the CDR3 is TGTGCCAGCAGGGGGACAGGGGTTGGTGAGCAGTTCTTC. This encodes CASRGTGVGEQFF.

The chain couples TRBV7-2 to TRBJ2-3; 9 bases align to TRBD2. Germline values: CDR1 SGHTA, CDR2 FQGNSA. The V gene end was trimmed by 6 bases and the J gene end by 0 bases; junction bases not matched to a gene: 16. The CDR3 is made up of 19 amino acids. In nucleotides, the CDR3 is TGTGCCAGCAGTCTCACCATAGCGGGGGCTCTATCTAGCACAGATACGCAGTATTTT. This encodes CASSLTIAGALSSTDTQYF. Variable domain in full (rest from reference TRBV7-2 and TRBJ2-3): GAGVSQSPSNKVTEKGKDVELRCDPISGHTALYWYRQSLGQGLEFLIYFQGNSAPDKSGLPSDRFSAERTGGSVSTLTIQRTQQEDSAVYLCASSLTIAGALSSTDTQYFGPGTRLTVL.

The chain links TRBV6-5 to TRBJ1-2, with 8 bases matching TRBD1. V lost 5 bases and J lost 6; bases outside the gene matches: 5. The CDR3 consists of 13 residues. Germline CDR1 is MNHEY and CDR2 is SVGAGI. The CDR3 nucleotides read TGTGCCAGCAGTGTTGGACAGGGTCATGGCTACACCTTC. Amino acids: CASSVGQGHGYTF.

The chain has TRBV7-2 and TRBJ1-2; 8 positions match TRBD1. J lost 2 bases, V lost 4 bases, and 3 bases had no gene match. This CDR3 comprises 14 residues. The germline CDR1 and CDR2 sequences are SGHTA and FQGNSA. The CDR3 here is CASSSGQGNYGYTF. CDR3 bases: TGTGCCAGCAGCTCAGGACAGGGAAACTATGGCTACACCTTC. The whole variable domain, remainder taken from reference TRBV7-2 and TRBJ1-2, is GAGVSQSPSNKVTEKGKDVELRCDPISGHTALYWYRQSLGQGLEFLIYFQGNSAPDKSGLPSDRFSAERTGGSVSTLTIQRTQQEDSAVYLCASSSGQGNYGYTFGSGTRLTVV.

The CDR3 bases are TGTGCCAGCTCACGTGGGACAGCGCTCCAAGAGACCCAGTACTTC. This encodes CASSRGTALQETQYF. The chain recombines TRBV18 with TRBJ2-5; TRBD1 aligns across 7 bases. Per the germline V gene, CDR1 is KGHSH and CDR2 is LQKENI. The CDR3 contains 15 residues. The junction had 6 bases not matched to a gene; V was cut back by 4 bases and J by 1 base.

The V gene is TRBV7-6, the J gene TRBJ2-3; possible D gene TRBD2, 7 bases. The germline V gene has CDR1 SGHVS and CDR2 FNYEAQ. The V gene lost 1 base and the J gene lost 4 bases, with 9 bases spanning the gap. The CDR3 contains 14 residues. CDR3 nucleotides: TGTGCCAGCAGCTTAGGGGAGGGGGCAGATACGCAGTATTTT. Amino acid sequence: CASSLGEGADTQYF.

This rearrangement joins TRBV9 to TRBJ2-1; 8 bases match TRBD2. The V segment lost 0 bases and the J segment 6 bases; nucleotides outside the gene matches: 2. CDR3 length: 14 amino acids. Germline assignment: CDR1 SGDLS and CDR2 YYNGEE. The CDR3: CASSVAGGLNEQFF. CDR3 coding DNA: TGTGCCAGCAGCGTAGCGGGGGGGCTCAATGAGCAGTTCTTC.

The V gene is TRBV6-5, the J gene TRBJ2-1, with 10 bases aligning to TRBD2. CDR3 length: 15 residues. CDR1 and CDR2 (germline): MNHEY, SVGAGI. Losses at the gene ends were 4 bases for V and 3 bases for J; bases not matched to a gene: 3. CDR3 in DNA: TGTGCCAGCAGTTTTGGACTAGCGGACTACAATGAGCAGTTCTTC. This translates into CASSFGLADYNEQFF.

The chain couples TRBV7-9 to TRBJ2-1; 10 bases are shared with TRBD2. V gave up 5 bases and J gave up 2 bases; unmatched junction bases: 6. CDR3 length: 16 residues. The germline CDR1 and CDR2 sequences are SEHNR and FQNEAQ (reference sequence). CDR3 amino acids: CASSPRTSGTYNEQFF. CDR3 DNA: TGTGCCAGCAGCCCAAGGACTAGCGGAACCTACAATGAGCAGTTCTTC.

For this clone: This same CDR3 is encoded by further DNA sequences in the sample. The gene calls are TRBV28 and TRBJ1-1, with D perhaps matching TRBD1 (5 bases). The V gene's germline CDR1 is MDHEN and CDR2 SYDVKM. This CDR3 contains 14 residues. Between the trimmed V and J ends, which lost 1 base and 1 base, there was a span of 7 bases. CDR3 sequence reads: CASSLSGTNTEAFF. CDR3 nucleotides: TGTGCCAGCAGTTTATCAGGGACGAACACTGAAGCTTTCTTT.

This chain connects TRBV4-1 to TRBJ2-4; D gene uncertain. Germline loops: CDR1 MGHRA, CDR2 YSYEKL. V lost 4 bases to trimming and J lost 2 bases, with 18 bases between them. This CDR3 has 17 residues. This chain's CDR3 is CASSPLKASTTKNIQYF. The CDR3 nucleotides are TGCGCCAGCAGCCCCCTCAAAGCCTCGACAACCAAAAACATTCAGTACTTC.

Of note for this clone: One end of the junction is discordant with germline, which a read error may explain. The chain has TRBV13 and TRBJ1-2; 9 bases align to TRBD1. Germline assignment: CDR1 PRHDT and CDR2 FYEKMQ (reference sequence). CDR3 length equals 13 residues. The CDR3 nucleotides are TGTGCCAGCAGCGTAGGACAGGGGCATGGCTACACCTTC. It yields the protein CASSVGQGHGYTF.

The chain joins TRBV27 to TRBJ2-7, with 12 bases identical to TRBD2. Germline V gene sequence: CDR1 MNHEY, CDR2 SMNVEV (reference sequence). The CDR3 is 16 residues long. V dropped 5 bases and J dropped 7; count of bases not matched to a gene: 12. CDR3 bases: TGTGCCAGCAGTCCGGCGCTAGCGGGGGGGCCGGGGGAGCAGTACTTC. Amino acids: CASSPALAGGPGEQYF.

This clone was counted between two and nine times. The chain couples TRBV2 to TRBJ1-6; D possibly corresponds to TRBD1 (5 bases). CDR1 SNHLY and CDR2 FYNNEI come from the germline V gene. V dropped 1 base and J dropped 11 bases, with 12 bases sitting between them. This CDR3 spans 14 amino acids. CDR3 DNA: TGTGCCAGCAGTGAAGTTGGACATCGGGCACCCCTCCACTTT. It is translated as CASSEVGHRAPLHF.

The CDR3 loop is CASSVETNTEAFF. The DNA of the CDR3 is TGTGCCAGCAGCGTAGAAACAAACACTGAAGCTTTCTTT. The rearrangement uses TRBV9 and TRBJ1-1; no firm D call. Germline lookup yields CDR1 SGDLS and CDR2 YYNGEE. This CDR3 region has 13 residues. V was pared by 0 bases and J by 2 bases, with 5 bases between.

The chain uses TRBV27 and TRBJ1-4, with 9 bases fitting TRBD1. The J segment lost 6 bases and the V segment lost 6 bases, leaving 5 bases of the junction unmatched. CDR1 and CDR2 (germline): MNHEY, SMNVEV (reference sequence). This CDR3 contains 14 residues. CDR3 loop: CASSGTGLYEKLFF. The DNA for the CDR3 is TGTGCCAGCAGCGGGACAGGGCTTTATGAAAAACTGTTTTTT.